This is a list of T cell receptor beta chains from one sample in a study of T-cell memory formation after mild COVID-19. TCRdb processed the 5' RACE reads anew with MiXCR; each CDR3 protein has one entry. The table lists roughly 300,000 distinct CDR3 sequences, around 13% of them singletons. The sample consisted of PBMCs or a T cell subset sorted from them (not recorded which). All receptors come from a man aged 18 to 30 who had mild COVID-19 (a few samples of this study predate the infection). Cell type and time point are not known. Both conserved end residues are part of each CDR3. Fields, in order: clone size, D gene, J gene, V gene, CDR3 DNA, CDR3 protein. D genes are given only for firm matches. Rows may omit the clone size; those that give it use once, few, many or a size class.

abundance: few; d_gene: TRBD2; j_gene: TRBJ2-3; v_gene: TRBV12-3/TRBV12-4; CDR3nt: TGTGCCAGCAGCCACACTAGCGGGGGGTCTAGCACAGATACGCAGTATTTT; CDR3aa: CASSHTSGGSSTDTQYF
abundance: .; d_gene: TRBD2; j_gene: TRBJ2-3; v_gene: TRBV6-4; CDR3nt: TGTGCCAGCAGTGACGGGGCGGGGGAGGCAGATACGCAGTATTTT; CDR3aa: CASSDGAGEADTQYF
abundance: .; d_gene: .; j_gene: TRBJ2-5; v_gene: TRBV10-3; CDR3nt: TGTGCCATCAGTGATAGGTGGGAAGAGACCCAGTACTTC; CDR3aa: CAISDRWEETQYF
abundance: few; d_gene: .; j_gene: TRBJ2-1; v_gene: TRBV7-2; CDR3nt: TGTGCCAGCAGCTTTTTTCGGGGTGGGTTTGAGCAGTTCTTC; CDR3aa: CASSFFRGGFEQFF
abundance: many; d_gene: TRBD1; j_gene: TRBJ1-1; v_gene: TRBV4-1; CDR3nt: TGCGCCAGCAGCCAAGAAGTCAGGGGGCTCGGCACTGAAGCTTTCTTT; CDR3aa: CASSQEVRGLGTEAFF
abundance: few; d_gene: .; j_gene: TRBJ1-2; v_gene: TRBV7-2; CDR3nt: TGTGCCAGCAGCCAACAACCATATGGCTACACCTTC; CDR3aa: CASSQQPYGYTF
abundance: .; d_gene: .; j_gene: TRBJ1-2; v_gene: TRBV7-9; CDR3nt: TGTGCCAGCAGTTTATGGTTGGTTGGCTACACCTTC; CDR3aa: CASSLWLVGYTF
abundance: few; d_gene: TRBD1; j_gene: TRBJ2-1; v_gene: TRBV5-1; CDR3nt: TGCGCCAGCAGCTGGACAGGGTCTGAGCAGTTCTTC; CDR3aa: CASSWTGSEQFF
abundance: many; d_gene: TRBD2; j_gene: TRBJ2-1; v_gene: TRBV5-1; CDR3nt: TGCGCCAGCAGCTTGACCGGGACTAGTTTGTATGATGAGCAGTTCTTC; CDR3aa: CASSLTGTSLYDEQFF
abundance: few; d_gene: .; j_gene: TRBJ1-1; v_gene: TRBV15; CDR3nt: TGTGCCACCAGCAGAATCCTAACTGAAGCTTTCTTT; CDR3aa: CATSRILTEAFF
abundance: few; d_gene: TRBD2; j_gene: TRBJ2-1; v_gene: TRBV7-8; CDR3nt: TGTGCCAGCAGCTCCTCACGGGGACTAGCGGGGAAGCAGTTCTTC; CDR3aa: CASSSSRGLAGKQFF
abundance: .; d_gene: TRBD2; j_gene: TRBJ2-1; v_gene: TRBV28; CDR3nt: TGTGCCAGCAGTTTGGACGCGGGGGGGGCGGATCGGTTCTTC; CDR3aa: CASSLDAGGADRFF
abundance: many; d_gene: .; j_gene: TRBJ2-6; v_gene: TRBV4-1; CDR3nt: TGCGCCAGCAGCGACCCAAAATATCAGGCCAACGTCCTGACTTTC; CDR3aa: CASSDPKYQANVLTF
abundance: few; d_gene: .; j_gene: TRBJ1-2; v_gene: TRBV7-2; CDR3nt: TGTGCCAGCAGCCTAGACATGGGGTATGGCTACACCTTC; CDR3aa: CASSLDMGYGYTF
abundance: .; d_gene: TRBD2; j_gene: TRBJ2-5; v_gene: TRBV7-6; CDR3nt: TGTGCCAGCGACCAGCCCCGGGGAGGTAGCGGGGGACAAGAGACCCAGTACTTC; CDR3aa: CASDQPRGGSGGQETQYF
abundance: many; d_gene: .; j_gene: TRBJ2-1; v_gene: TRBV6-5; CDR3nt: TGTGCCAGCAGTTCCCCCTGGGACCAATACAATGAGCAGTTCTTC; CDR3aa: CASSSPWDQYNEQFF
abundance: few; d_gene: TRBD2; j_gene: TRBJ2-6; v_gene: TRBV5-6; CDR3nt: TGTGCCAGCAGCTTGGAGCGGGGATCCAACGTCCTGACTTTC; CDR3aa: CASSLERGSNVLTF
abundance: few; d_gene: TRBD1; j_gene: TRBJ2-1; v_gene: TRBV3-1; CDR3nt: TGTGCCAGCAGCCATTTCGACAGGGGGATTATAGGTGAGCAGTTCTTC; CDR3aa: CASSHFDRGIIGEQFF
abundance: .; d_gene: TRBD2; j_gene: TRBJ2-7; v_gene: TRBV18; CDR3nt: TGTGCCAGCTCACCGTATAGCGGGGCCTACGAGCAGTACTTC; CDR3aa: CASSPYSGAYEQYF
abundance: few; d_gene: TRBD1; j_gene: TRBJ2-5; v_gene: TRBV6-2/TRBV6-3; CDR3nt: TGTGCCAGCAGTTACCTGGACAGGGATGGAGAGACCCAGTACTTC; CDR3aa: CASSYLDRDGETQYF
abundance: .; d_gene: TRBD1; j_gene: TRBJ1-5; v_gene: TRBV10-3; CDR3nt: TGTGCCATCAGAAGACAGGGGGACAATCAGCCCCAGCATTTT; CDR3aa: CAIRRQGDNQPQHF
abundance: few; d_gene: TRBD2; j_gene: TRBJ2-2; v_gene: TRBV6-5; CDR3nt: TGTGCCAGCAGCCGGGGGAGCGGGGGTACCGGGGAGCTGTTTTTT; CDR3aa: CASSRGSGGTGELFF
abundance: many; d_gene: .; j_gene: TRBJ2-2; v_gene: TRBV5-1; CDR3nt: TGCGCCAGCAGCCCCCAAGGGTCGGGGGAGCTGTTTTTT; CDR3aa: CASSPQGSGELFF
abundance: .; d_gene: TRBD1; j_gene: TRBJ1-2; v_gene: TRBV7-3; CDR3nt: TGTGCCAGCAGCGCTCAAGGACAGGGAGGCTACACCTTC; CDR3aa: CASSAQGQGGYTF
abundance: .; d_gene: TRBD2; j_gene: TRBJ2-1; v_gene: TRBV9; CDR3nt: TGTGCCAGCAGCGTGGGGACTAGCGGGAGGATAGGTGAGCAGTTCTTC; CDR3aa: CASSVGTSGRIGEQFF
abundance: few; d_gene: .; j_gene: TRBJ2-3; v_gene: TRBV5-1; CDR3nt: TGCGCCAGCAGAGGGGGACTGGGCACAGATACGCAGTATTTT; CDR3aa: CASRGGLGTDTQYF
abundance: few; d_gene: .; j_gene: TRBJ2-7; v_gene: TRBV3-1; CDR3nt: TGTGCCAGCAGCCAATATCGCGAGCAGTACTTC; CDR3aa: CASSQYREQYF
abundance: .; d_gene: .; j_gene: TRBJ1-5; v_gene: TRBV4-1; CDR3nt: TGCGCCAGCAGCCAAGAGAGCATAAACCGCAATCAGCCCCAGCATTTT; CDR3aa: CASSQESINRNQPQHF